Presented here are 18 T cell receptor beta chains from one specimen sequenced in a study of identical twins' blood T cells. TCRdb passed the 5' RACE reads through MiXCR, listing each CDR3 protein once. The sample includes fewer than 450,000 distinct CDR3 sequences, roughly 30% of them seen just once. Sequences were obtained from PBMCs. The receptors were gathered from a woman aged 18 to 55 in good health.

This clonotype occurred a few times. The gene calls are TRBV5-1 and TRBJ1-1; 9 bases agree with TRBD1. Per germline, CDR1 SGHRS and CDR2 YFSETQ. The ends lost 3 bases at V and 0 bases at J; junction bases unmatched: 6. This CDR3 contains 16 residues. The CDR3 reads CASSSGQGTMNTEAFF. The CDR3, as DNA: TGCGCCAGCAGCTCGGGACAGGGAACCATGAACACTGAAGCTTTCTTT.

This clonotype has only a few counts. This rearrangement joins TRBV30 to TRBJ2-3, with D unresolved. With 2 bases removed from V and 5 bases from J, the gap between germline ends came to 5 bases. Germline V gene sequence: CDR1 GTSNPN, CDR2 SVGIG (reference sequence). This CDR3 is built from 11 residues. The CDR3 protein is CAWSPQDTQYF. CDR3 bases: TGTGCCTGGAGTCCCCAAGATACGCAGTATTTT. The complete variable domain, with remaining parts taken from reference TRBV30 and TRBJ2-3, reads SQTIHQWPATLVQPVGSPLSLECTVEGTSNPNLYWYRQAAGRGLQLLFYSVGIGQISSEVPQNLSASRPQDRQFILSSKKLLLSDSGFYLCAWSPQDTQYFGPGTRLTVL.

The gene calls are TRBV25-1 and TRBJ2-7; D assignment may be TRBD1 or TRBD2 (5 bases each). V was pared by 1 base and J by 0 bases, with 7 bases between. The CDR3 loop spans 14 amino acids. The germline CDR1 and CDR2 sequences are MGHDK and SYGVNS. Written as DNA, the CDR3 is TGTGCCAGCAGTGAATGGGGACCCTCCTACGAGCAGTACTTC. The encoded protein is CASSEWGPSYEQYF.

This clonotype was observed at least ten times. V gene TRBV29-1 combines with J gene TRBJ2-1; maybe TRBD1 (6 bases). V dropped 6 bases and J dropped 0 bases, with 9 bases sitting between them. The germline V gene has CDR1 SQVTM and CDR2 ANQGSEA. The CDR3 has 13 residues. The CDR3 loop reads CSVSGDSYNEQFF. CDR3 DNA sequence: TGCAGCGTATCAGGGGACTCCTACAATGAGCAGTTCTTC.

CDR3 residues: CAISATTGENEQYF. The DNA for the CDR3 is TGTGCCATCAGTGCGACGACGGGAGAAAACGAGCAGTACTTC. The chain recombines TRBV10-3 with TRBJ2-7; a possible D gene is TRBD2 (6 bases). Germline V gene lookup returns CDR1 ENHRY and CDR2 SYGVKD. V lost 4 bases to trimming and J lost 5 bases, with 15 bases between them. The CDR3 runs to 14 residues.

Details on this clonotype: One junction end disagrees with the germline gene, perhaps due to a read error. The genes are TRBV29-1 and TRBJ1-3; no clear D gene. The CDR3 length is 13 residues. Germline V gene lookup returns CDR1 SQVTM and CDR2 ANQGSEA. The CDR3 bases are TGCAACGTTGGGTTCTGGGGAGGAAACACCATATATTTT. It translates to CNVGFWGGNTIYF.

This clonotype was seen many times. This chain links TRBV29-1 with TRBJ2-3; 14 bases agree with TRBD2. V was clipped by 5 bases and J by 0 bases; unmatched bases: 10. CDR3 length equals 18 residues. CDR1 is SQVTM and CDR2 is ANQGSEA in the germline V gene. The CDR3 reads CSVWTSGRTLSSTDTQYF. In nucleotides, the CDR3 is TGCAGCGTTTGGACTAGCGGGAGGACCCTATCTAGCACAGATACGCAGTATTTT.

As concerns this clonotype: One base away lies a much larger clone, so this may be a sequencing read error. CDR3 sequence: CASSPIGSNEKLFF. The CDR3 DNA follows: TGCGCCAGCAGCCCGATCGGGTCTAATGAAAAACTGTTTTTT. The V gene is TRBV5-1, the J gene TRBJ1-4; D not resolved. Germline V lookup: CDR1 SGHRS, CDR2 YFSETQ. The V and J ends lost 4 bases and 3 bases respectively, with 10 bases between them. The CDR3 totals 14 residues. Using reference TRBV5-1 and TRBJ1-4 for the parts outside the CDR3, the full variable domain is KAGVTQTPRYLIKTRGQQVTLSCSPISGHRSVSWYQQTPGQGLQFLFEYFSETQRNKGNFPGRFSGRQFSNSRSEMNVSTLELGDSALYLCASSPIGSNEKLFFGSGTQLSVL.

This clonotype was detected a few times. This rearrangement joins TRBV18 to TRBJ1-2, with D possibly TRBD1 on 6 matching bases. The germline V and J ends were trimmed by 3 bases and 4 bases, with 12 bases remaining between them. The CDR3 covers 14 residues. Germline V gene lookup returns CDR1 KGHSH and CDR2 LQKENI. The CDR3 reads CASSPTGMGYGYTF. The CDR3 DNA reads as TGTGCCAGCTCACCGACAGGAATGGGCTATGGCTACACCTTC.

The chain links TRBV6-5 to TRBJ1-4, with D uncertain. CDR3 length: 12 amino acids. Trimming stripped 7 bases from V and 15 bases from J, with 18 bases between. The germline V gene encodes CDR1 MNHEY and CDR2 SVGAGI. This chain's CDR3 is CASTDWRGDMFF. The CDR3 DNA follows: TGTGCCAGCACAGACTGGCGAGGCGATATGTTTTTT.

This clonotype has only a few counts. The chain links TRBV7-9 to TRBJ2-1; no definite D call. Germline-derived CDR1 and CDR2 are SEHNR and FQNEAQ (reference sequence). The V end was cut by 0 bases, the J end by 10 bases, with 13 bases between. This CDR3 region has 14 residues. The CDR3 DNA sequence: TGTGCCAGCAGCTTAGCGGGAATCTATTTGGAGCAGTTCTTC. This gives the protein CASSLAGIYLEQFF.

The rearrangement uses TRBV20-1 and TRBJ1-6; TRBD1 matches at 8 bases. This CDR3 is built from 14 residues. The trim removed 5 bases at V and 13 bases at J, leaving 13 bases unmatched. Germline CDR1 is DFQATT and CDR2 is SNEGSKA (reference sequence). The CDR3 loop reads CSAYRRDRTFPLHF. The CDR3 nucleotides are TGCAGTGCTTACCGCCGGGACAGGACGTTTCCCCTCCACTTT.

The chain is built from TRBV2 and TRBJ2-1, with D perhaps matching TRBD1 or TRBD2 (5 bases each). V lost 2 bases, J lost 14 bases, and 31 bases lay in between. CDR1 SNHLY and CDR2 FYNNEI come from the germline V gene. CDR3 length: 18 residues. The DNA for the CDR3 is TGTGCCAGCAGTGAATCCGAGGGGATGTACTACGGCATACGGAATAAGTTCTTC. Amino acids: CASSESEGMYYGIRNKFF. The complete variable domain, with remaining parts taken from reference TRBV2 and TRBJ2-1, reads EPEVTQTPSHQVTQMGQEVILRCVPISNHLYFYWYRQILGQKVEFLVSFYNNEISEKSEIFDDQFSVERPDGSNFTLKIRSTKLEDSAMYFCASSESEGMYYGIRNKFFGPGTRLTVL.

This clonotype appeared a single time. The rearrangement uses TRBV7-9 and TRBJ2-3; 7 bases are shared with TRBD2. The trim removed 4 bases at V and 10 bases at J, leaving 2 bases unmatched. Germline CDR1 SEHNR, CDR2 FQNEAQ (reference sequence). The CDR3 contains 11 residues. The CDR3 protein is CASSSLASQYF. The DNA of the CDR3 is TGTGCCAGCAGCTCACTAGCGTCGCAGTATTTT.

This clonotype was seen only a few times. The chain couples TRBV10-3 to TRBJ2-3; 7 bases line up with TRBD2. Losses at the gene ends were 10 bases for V and 5 bases for J; bases not matched to a gene: 12. The V gene's germline CDR1 is ENHRY and CDR2 SYGVKD. This CDR3 region has 14 residues. DNA for the CDR3: TGTGCCACTGGGACTAACCCGCTGAGAGATACGCAGTATTTT. This translates into CATGTNPLRDTQYF.

This clonotype was picked up many times. The chain couples TRBV2 to TRBJ1-1; D gene ambiguous. Trimming removed 6 bases from V and 4 bases from J, with 3 bases in between. The CDR3 has 10 residues. Germline V lookup: CDR1 SNHLY, CDR2 FYNNEI. The CDR3 coding sequence is TGTGCCAGCAGGGGCACTGAAGCTTTCTTT. This sequence encodes CASRGTEAFF.

This clonotype was observed a few times. The chain employs TRBV7-8 and TRBJ1-4, with D maybe TRBD1 (5 bases). CDR1 SGHVS and CDR2 FQNEAQ come from the germline V gene. The CDR3 extends over 14 amino acids. V was cut by 5 bases and J by 8 bases, with 15 bases left in between. The CDR3 here is CASSRWAGPEKLFF. The CDR3 region has the DNA TGTGCCAGCAGCCGCTGGGCAGGGCCGGAAAAACTGTTTTTT.

This clonotype was observed a handful of times. The rearrangement uses TRBV20-1 and TRBJ1-1; D gene unclear. This CDR3 has 12 amino acids. Trimming took 7 bases from V and 4 from J, leaving 13 bases between them. Germline assignment: CDR1 DFQATT and CDR2 SNEGSKA (reference sequence). The CDR3 DNA sequence: TGCAGTGTAGTGACCCGCATCACTGAAGCTTTCTTT. Translating it yields CSVVTRITEAFF.